One sample yielded the 20 T cell receptor beta chains listed below, sequenced in a study of T cell changes during pregnancy in multiple sclerosis. Sequencing used immunoSEQ multiplex PCR; TCRdb keeps in-frame clones, though not all of them. The table has approximately 51,000 clones, approximately 94% seen once. The source material was CD4+ T cells from peripheral blood mononuclear cells, sampled in the second trimester of pregnancy. Receptors were obtained from a female donor with multiple sclerosis, enrolled in a pregnancy study.

The chain combines TRBV5-1 with TRBJ1-1; D is perhaps TRBD1 (5 bases). In germline, CDR1 is SGHRS, CDR2 YFSETQ. Trimming pared 1 base from V and 3 bases from J, leaving 13 bases between. The CDR3 extends over 15 amino acids. CDR3 in amino acids: CASSLFQGKDTEAFF. The CDR3 region has the DNA TGCGCCAGCAGCTTGTTCCAGGGTAAGGACACTGAAGCTTTCTTT.

The genes are TRBV29-1 and TRBJ2-6; the D gene is possibly TRBD2 (5 bases). CDR3 length: 14 residues. Trimming stripped 4 bases from V and 0 bases from J, with 7 bases between. Germline loops: CDR1 SQVTM, CDR2 ANQGSEA. This CDR3 is CSVVRDSGANVLTF. The CDR3 DNA reads as TGCAGCGTTGTACGGGACTCTGGGGCCAACGTCCTGACTTTC.

J is TRBJ1-1 and V is TRBV5-3; 8 nucleotides align to TRBD1. TRBV5-3 is an open reading frame, and its role is uncertain. V lost 1 base to trimming and J lost 2 bases; unmatched junction nucleotides: 10. This CDR3 has 17 amino acids. The CDR3 sequence: CARSLKESAGGNTEAFF. The CDR3, as DNA: TGTGCCAGAAGCTTGAAAGAATCCGCAGGGGGCAACACTGAAGCTTTCTTT.

This clone appeared a single time. The chain recombines TRBV7-2 with TRBJ1-2, with no clear D. Germline V gene data show CDR1 as SGHTA and CDR2 as FQGNSA. CDR3 length: 16 residues. Trimming left V 2 bases short and J 4 bases short, with 17 bases between. The CDR3 sequence: CASSLIGPPAVYGYTF. The CDR3 region has the DNA TGTGCCAGCAGCTTAATTGGACCCCCAGCGGTCTATGGCTACACCTTC. Variable domain in full (rest from reference TRBV7-2 and TRBJ1-2): GAGVSQSPSNKVTEKGKDVELRCDPISGHTALYWYRQSLGQGLEFLIYFQGNSAPDKSGLPSDRFSAERTGGSVSTLTIQRTQQEDSAVYLCASSLIGPPAVYGYTFGSGTRLTVV.

The rearrangement joins TRBV7-2 to TRBJ2-1, with 8 bases matching TRBD2. V was pared by 3 bases and J by 4 bases, with 5 bases of the junction left unmatched. CDR1 is SGHTA, CDR2 FQGNSA, per germline. The CDR3 is 15 amino acids. CDR3 sequence: CASSLVAGGYNEQFF. For the CDR3, the DNA is TGTGCCAGCAGCTTGGTTGCGGGGGGTTACAATGAGCAGTTCTTC.

The chain is built from TRBV11-2 and TRBJ2-7; 8 positions agree with TRBD1. Per the germline V gene, CDR1 is SGHAT and CDR2 is FQNNGV. Unmatched junction bases numbered 16, after V lost 5 bases and J lost 7 bases. The length of the CDR3 is 16 residues. The CDR3 DNA reads TGTGCCAGCAGCCTCCAAAGGACAGGGTTTAGGGGTGAGCAGTACTTC. Its translation: CASSLQRTGFRGEQYF. The full variable domain, rest sourced from reference TRBV11-2 and TRBJ2-7, is EAGVAQSPRYKIIEKRQSVAFWCNPISGHATLYWYQQILGQGPKLLIQFQNNGVVDDSQLPKDRFSAERLKGVDSTLKIQPAKLEDSAVYLCASSLQRTGFRGEQYFGPGTRLTVT.

This clone came up once. The rearrangement uses TRBV6-5 and TRBJ2-7; TRBD1 might be the D (5 bases). The V end lost 4 bases, the J end lost 4 bases, and 14 bases lay between the germline ends. Germline CDR1 and CDR2: MNHEY and SVGAGI. The CDR3 has 14 residues. DNA for the CDR3: TGTGCCAGCAGTTTAAGGGGTCCCTCGTACGAGCAGTACTTC. It translates to CASSLRGPSYEQYF.

V is TRBV11-3 and J is TRBJ2-1, with TRBD1 identical over 9 bases. Germline CDR1 SGHNT, CDR2 YENEEA. The CDR3 runs 15 residues. The J segment lost 7 bases and the V segment lost 1 base, leaving 5 bases of the junction unmatched. CDR3 in DNA: TGTGCCAGCAGCTTAGCCCGGACAGGGGCGAATGAGCAGTTCTTC. It specifies CASSLARTGANEQFF. The full variable domain, in which reference TRBV11-3 and TRBJ2-1 provide the parts outside the CDR3, is EAGVVQSPRYKIIEKKQPVAFWCNPISGHNTLYWYLQNLGQGPELLIRYENEEAVDDSQLPKDRFSAERLKGVDSTLKIQPAELGDSAVYLCASSLARTGANEQFFGPGTRLTVL.

As to this clone: Within the sample, other DNA sequences also encode this same CDR3. The V and J genes are TRBV18 and TRBJ1-1; weak D call: TRBD1 (5 bases). Trimming left V 3 bases short and J 2 bases short, with 7 bases between. Germline CDR1 is KGHSH and CDR2 is LQKENI. The CDR3 contains 13 residues. The CDR3 region is CASSPQGNTEAFF. CDR3 nucleotides: TGTGCCAGCTCACCCCAGGGCAACACTGAAGCTTTCTTT.

This chain connects TRBV6-1 to TRBJ1-2; 7 bases agree with TRBD1. The germline gives CDR1 MNHNS, CDR2 SASEGT. The CDR3 length is 15 residues. The trim removed 7 bases at V and 7 bases at J, leaving 15 bases unmatched. The CDR3 region has the DNA TGTGCCAGCATAACCTCGGGACAGTCCCTTCGTGGCTACACCTTC. Translation: CASITSGQSLRGYTF.

The chain couples TRBV30 to TRBJ1-6; TRBD1 aligns across 9 bases. CDR3 length: 13 amino acids. CDR1 is GTSNPN, CDR2 SVGIG, per germline (reference sequence). J gave up 5 bases and V 7 bases, and 3 bases lay outside the gene matches. The CDR3 is CAYRTGDNSPLHF. The CDR3 nucleotides read TGTGCCTACCGGACAGGGGATAATTCACCCCTCCACTTT.

The chain is built from TRBV19 and TRBJ1-1; D gene ambiguous. The CDR3 length is 11 residues. Trimming took off 8 bases at V and 1 base at J, with 5 bases between the two ends. CDR1 and CDR2 (germline): LNHDA, SQIVND (reference sequence). CDR3 sequence reads: CASSWNTEAFF. The CDR3 nucleotides read TGTGCCAGTTCGTGGAACACTGAAGCTTTCTTT. The variable domain in full, with the rest retrieved from reference TRBV19 and TRBJ1-1, is DGGITQSPKYLFRKEGQNVTLSCEQNLNHDAMYWYRQDPGQGLRLIYYSQIVNDFQKGDIAEGYSVSREKKESFPLTVTSAQKNPTAFYLCASSWNTEAFFGQGTRLTVV.

The chain links TRBV4-3 to TRBJ2-3, with TRBD2 identical over 9 bases. V was pared by 1 base and J by 2 bases, with 13 bases of the junction left unmatched. CDR1 is LGHNA, CDR2 YSLEER, per germline. This CDR3 has 19 residues. CDR3 region: CASSQVRGSASGVTDTQYF. CDR3 bases: TGCGCCAGCAGCCAAGTGAGGGGTTCGGCTAGCGGGGTCACAGATACGCAGTATTTT.

This clone was observed once. This chain links TRBV7-2 with TRBJ1-5, with TRBD1 matching over 10 bases. The junction had 6 bases not matched to a gene; V was cut back by 4 bases and J by 6 bases. CDR3 length: 15 residues. Germline CDR1 is SGHTA and CDR2 is FQGNSA. The CDR3 loop reads CASSSIGTGVQPQHF. The CDR3, as DNA: TGTGCCAGCAGCTCCATCGGGACAGGGGTTCAGCCCCAGCATTTT.

This chain joins TRBV30 and TRBJ2-6; 7 bases map to TRBD2. The germline CDR1 and CDR2 sequences are GTSNPN and SVGIG (reference sequence). Germline trimming cut 5 bases from V and 2 bases from J; bases unmatched to any gene: 6. The CDR3 loop spans 15 amino acids. CDR3 sequence reads: CAWDPGRTGANVLTF. DNA of the CDR3: TGTGCCTGGGACCCCGGGAGGACTGGGGCCAACGTCCTGACTTTC. The whole variable domain, filled in from reference TRBV30 and TRBJ2-6, reads SQTIHQWPATLVQPVGSPLSLECTVEGTSNPNLYWYRQAAGRGLQLLFYSVGIGQISSEVPQNLSASRPQDRQFILSSKKLLLSDSGFYLCAWDPGRTGANVLTFGAGSRLTVL.

This chain joins TRBV15 and TRBJ1-6; D gene unclear. V lost 0 bases and J 0 bases, leaving 15 bases between the germline ends. There are 19 residues in the CDR3. Germline CDR1 is LNHNV and CDR2 is YYDKDF (reference sequence). The CDR3 DNA sequence: TGTGCCACCAGCAGAGATCGGACTGGCCTAAGCTCCTATAATTCACCCCTCCACTTT. This sequence encodes CATSRDRTGLSSYNSPLHF.

The chain is built from TRBV19 and TRBJ1-2; no reliable D call. Trimming pared 1 base from V and 5 bases from J, leaving 14 bases between. The CDR3 spans 15 residues. CDR1 and CDR2 from the germline V gene are LNHDA and SQIVND (reference sequence). The CDR3 here is CASSIVPGSLYGYTF. The DNA of the CDR3 is TGTGCCAGTAGTATAGTCCCAGGCAGCCTATATGGCTACACCTTC.

V usage is TRBV6-5 and J usage is TRBJ2-3; D gene uncertain. The ends were cut back, 8 bases at V and 0 bases at J, with 15 bases in the middle. The length of the CDR3 is 15 residues. Germline CDR1 is MNHEY and CDR2 is SVGAGI. CDR3: CASRSLQTSTDTQYF. The CDR3 DNA reads as TGTGCCAGCCGTTCGTTGCAAACTAGCACAGATACGCAGTATTTT.

This rearrangement joins TRBV5-8 to TRBJ1-1; D gene ambiguous. CDR1 is SGHTS and CDR2 is YDEGEE in the germline V gene. V gave up 1 base and J gave up 0 bases, with 16 bases separating them. The CDR3 length is 17 residues. Here the CDR3 reads CASSLILVQRVNTEAFF. The CDR3 DNA sequence: TGTGCCAGCAGCTTGATTCTAGTCCAGCGTGTGAACACTGAAGCTTTCTTT.

The rearrangement joins TRBV7-2 to TRBJ2-7, with a weak D call TRBD2 (6 bases). This CDR3 is 14 amino acids long. V lost 5 bases to trimming and J lost 4 bases, with 15 bases between them. Germline-derived CDR1 and CDR2 are SGHTA and FQGNSA. The DNA for the CDR3 is TGTGCCAGCAGCCCCGGGACTCTTGGGTACGAGCAGTACTTC. Translating gives CASSPGTLGYEQYF. Using reference TRBV7-2 and TRBJ2-7 for the parts outside the CDR3, the full variable domain is GAGVSQSPSNKVTEKGKDVELRCDPISGHTALYWYRQSLGQGLEFLIYFQGNSAPDKSGLPSDRFSAERTGGSVSTLTIQRTQQEDSAVYLCASSPGTLGYEQYFGPGTRLTVT.